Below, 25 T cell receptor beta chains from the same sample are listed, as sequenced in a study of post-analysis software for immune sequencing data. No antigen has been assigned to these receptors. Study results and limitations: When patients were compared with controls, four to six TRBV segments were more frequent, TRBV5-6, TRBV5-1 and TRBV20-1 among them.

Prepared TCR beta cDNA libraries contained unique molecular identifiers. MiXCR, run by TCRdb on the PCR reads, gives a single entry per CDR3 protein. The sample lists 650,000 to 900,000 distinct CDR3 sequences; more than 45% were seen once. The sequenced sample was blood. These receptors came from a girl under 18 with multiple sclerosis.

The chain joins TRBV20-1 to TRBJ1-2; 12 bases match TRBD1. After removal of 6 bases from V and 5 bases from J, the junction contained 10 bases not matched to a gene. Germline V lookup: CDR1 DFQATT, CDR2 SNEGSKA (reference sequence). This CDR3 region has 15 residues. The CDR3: CSAQGTGGAAYGYTF. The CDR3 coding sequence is TGCAGTGCCCAAGGGACAGGGGGCGCCGCATATGGCTACACCTTC.

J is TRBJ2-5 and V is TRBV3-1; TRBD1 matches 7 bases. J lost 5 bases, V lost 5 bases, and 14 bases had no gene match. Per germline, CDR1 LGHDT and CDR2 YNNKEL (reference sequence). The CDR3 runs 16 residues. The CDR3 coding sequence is TGTGCCAGCAGCACTCACGACAGGGTCAATCGGGAGACCCAGTACTTC. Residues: CASSTHDRVNRETQYF.

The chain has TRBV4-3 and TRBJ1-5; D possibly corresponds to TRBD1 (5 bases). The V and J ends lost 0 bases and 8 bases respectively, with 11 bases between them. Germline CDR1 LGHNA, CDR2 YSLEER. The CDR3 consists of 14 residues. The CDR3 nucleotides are TGCGCCAGCAGCCAAGATCGTGGGGCTGAGCCCCAGCATTTT. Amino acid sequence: CASSQDRGAEPQHF.

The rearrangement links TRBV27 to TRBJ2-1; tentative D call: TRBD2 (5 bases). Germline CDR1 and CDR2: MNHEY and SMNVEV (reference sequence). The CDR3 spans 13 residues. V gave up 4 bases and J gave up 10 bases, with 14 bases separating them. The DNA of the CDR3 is TGTGCCAGCAGTTACAGCGGCGGTGGGGAGCAGTTCTTC. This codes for CASSYSGGGEQFF.

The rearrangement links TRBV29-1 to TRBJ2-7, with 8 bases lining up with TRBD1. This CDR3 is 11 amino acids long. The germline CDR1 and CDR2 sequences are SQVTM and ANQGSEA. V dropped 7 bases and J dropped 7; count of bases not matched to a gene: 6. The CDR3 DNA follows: TGCAGCGAGGGACAGGTGCATGAGCAGTACTTC. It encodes CSEGQVHEQYF.

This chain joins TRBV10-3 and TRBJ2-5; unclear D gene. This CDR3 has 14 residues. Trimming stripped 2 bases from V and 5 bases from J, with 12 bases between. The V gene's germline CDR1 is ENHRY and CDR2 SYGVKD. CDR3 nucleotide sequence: TGTGCCATCAGTGAGCTCGCCGATACGGAGACCCAGTACTTC. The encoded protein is CAISELADTETQYF.

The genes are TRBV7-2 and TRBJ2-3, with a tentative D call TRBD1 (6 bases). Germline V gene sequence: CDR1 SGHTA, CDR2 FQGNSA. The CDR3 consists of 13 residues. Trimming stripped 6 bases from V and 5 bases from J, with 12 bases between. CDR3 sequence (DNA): TGTGCCAGCAGACTCGACAGGCAAGATACGCAGTATTTT. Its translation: CASRLDRQDTQYF.

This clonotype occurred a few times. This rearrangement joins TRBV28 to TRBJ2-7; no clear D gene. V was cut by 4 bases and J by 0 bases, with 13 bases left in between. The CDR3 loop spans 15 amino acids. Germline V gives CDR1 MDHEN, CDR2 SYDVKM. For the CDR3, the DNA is TGTGCCAGCAGTTCTTTAGCCGAGAGCTCCTACGAGCAGTACTTC. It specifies CASSSLAESSYEQYF.

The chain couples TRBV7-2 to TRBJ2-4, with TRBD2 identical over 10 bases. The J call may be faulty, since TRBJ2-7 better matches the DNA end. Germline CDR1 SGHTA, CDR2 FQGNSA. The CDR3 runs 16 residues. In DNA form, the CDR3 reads TGTGCCAGCAGCTTAAGACTAGCGGGCCAAAACTACGAGCAGTACTTC. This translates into CASSLRLAGQNYEQYF.

The CDR3 spells CSAPVSGIVSEQFF. CDR3 in DNA: TGCAGTGCCCCCGTTAGCGGGATTGTGTCTGAGCAGTTCTTC. The genes are TRBV20-1 and TRBJ2-1, with 8 bases that match TRBD2. The CDR3 spans 14 residues. V trimming: 6 bases; J trimming: 9 bases; junction bases outside the gene matches: 13. CDR1 DFQATT and CDR2 SNEGSKA come from the germline V gene (reference sequence).

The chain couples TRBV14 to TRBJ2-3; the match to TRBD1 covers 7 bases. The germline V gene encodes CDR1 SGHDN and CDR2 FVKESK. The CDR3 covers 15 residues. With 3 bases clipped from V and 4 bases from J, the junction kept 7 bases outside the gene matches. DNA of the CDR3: TGTGCCAGCAGCCAGGGGACAGCACAATCAGATACGCAGTATTTT. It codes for CASSQGTAQSDTQYF.

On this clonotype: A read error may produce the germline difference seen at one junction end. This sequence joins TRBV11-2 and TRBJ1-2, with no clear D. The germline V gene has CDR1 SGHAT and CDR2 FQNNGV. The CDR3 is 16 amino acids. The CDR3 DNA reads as TGTGCCGGCAGCCCTCATATGGGGTCTACTAACTATGGCTACACCTTC. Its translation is CAGSPHMGSTNYGYTF.

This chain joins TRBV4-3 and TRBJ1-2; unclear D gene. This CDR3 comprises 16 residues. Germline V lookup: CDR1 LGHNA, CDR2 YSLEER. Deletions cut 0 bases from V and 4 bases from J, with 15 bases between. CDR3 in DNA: TGCGCCAGCAGCCAAGAATATTCCGGGGAGGTCTATGGCTACACCTTC. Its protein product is CASSQEYSGEVYGYTF.

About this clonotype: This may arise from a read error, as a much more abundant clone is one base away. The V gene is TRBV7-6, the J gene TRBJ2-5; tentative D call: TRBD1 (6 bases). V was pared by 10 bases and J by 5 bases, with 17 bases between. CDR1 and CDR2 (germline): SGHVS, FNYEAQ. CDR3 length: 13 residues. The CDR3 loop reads CANRAGSVETQYF. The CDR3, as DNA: TGTGCCAACAGGGCAGGGAGTGTCGAGACCCAGTACTTC.

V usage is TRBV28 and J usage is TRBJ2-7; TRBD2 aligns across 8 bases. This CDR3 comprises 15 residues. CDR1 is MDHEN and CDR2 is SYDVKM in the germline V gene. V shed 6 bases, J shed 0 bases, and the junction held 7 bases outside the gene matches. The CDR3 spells CASRVALAGSYEQYF. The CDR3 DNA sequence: TGTGCCAGCAGAGTCGCTCTAGCGGGCTCCTACGAGCAGTACTTC. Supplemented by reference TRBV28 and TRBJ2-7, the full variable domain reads DVKVTQSSRYLVKRTGEKVFLECVQDMDHENMFWYRQDPGLGLRLIYFSYDVKMKEKGDIPEGYSVSREKKERFSLILESASTNQTSMYLCASRVALAGSYEQYFGPGTRLTVT.

Here the CDR3 DNA reads TGTGCCAGTAAAGGCGGAGACTACGAGCAGTACTTC. This encodes CASKGGDYEQYF. The V and J genes are TRBV19 and TRBJ2-7, with D uncertain. CDR3 length equals 12 residues. Germline values: CDR1 LNHDA, CDR2 SQIVND (reference sequence). V was pared by 7 bases and J by 3 bases, with 10 bases between.

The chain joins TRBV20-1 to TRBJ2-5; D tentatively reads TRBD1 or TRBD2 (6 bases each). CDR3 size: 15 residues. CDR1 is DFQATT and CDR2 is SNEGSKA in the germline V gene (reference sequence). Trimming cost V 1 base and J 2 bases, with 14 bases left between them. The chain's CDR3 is CSARGGGGGQETQYF. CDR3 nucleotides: TGCAGTGCTAGAGGCGGCGGAGGGGGGCAAGAGACCCAGTACTTC.

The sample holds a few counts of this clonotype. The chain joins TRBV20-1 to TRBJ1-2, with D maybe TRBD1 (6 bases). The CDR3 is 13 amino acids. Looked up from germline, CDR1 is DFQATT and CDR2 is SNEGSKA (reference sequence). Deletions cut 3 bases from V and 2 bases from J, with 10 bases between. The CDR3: CSARTDRNYGYTF. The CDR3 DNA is TGCAGTGCTAGGACGGACAGAAACTATGGCTACACCTTC.

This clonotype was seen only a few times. In DNA, the CDR3 is TGTGCCAGCAGCCCAGGGGGTAACTCCTACGAGCAGTACTTC. Translating gives CASSPGGNSYEQYF. The V and J genes are TRBV27 and TRBJ2-7; the match to TRBD1 covers 7 bases. With V trimmed by 6 bases and J by 0 bases, 5 bases remained unmatched. The CDR3 has 14 amino acids. The germline V gene encodes CDR1 MNHEY and CDR2 SMNVEV (reference sequence).

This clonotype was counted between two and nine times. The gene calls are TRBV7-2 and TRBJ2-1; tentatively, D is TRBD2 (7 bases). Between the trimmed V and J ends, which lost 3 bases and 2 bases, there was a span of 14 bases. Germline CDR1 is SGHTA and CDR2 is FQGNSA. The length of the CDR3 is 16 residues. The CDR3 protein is CASSFVSRGPYNEQFF. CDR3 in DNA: TGTGCCAGCAGCTTTGTGTCGCGGGGGCCCTACAATGAGCAGTTCTTC.

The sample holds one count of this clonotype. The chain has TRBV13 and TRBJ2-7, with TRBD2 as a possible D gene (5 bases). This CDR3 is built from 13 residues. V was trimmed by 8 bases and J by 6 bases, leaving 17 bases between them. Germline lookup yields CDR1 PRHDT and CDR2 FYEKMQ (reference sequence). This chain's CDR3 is CASCRGMESEQYF. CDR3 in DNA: TGTGCCAGCTGCCGGGGAATGGAAAGCGAGCAGTACTTC.

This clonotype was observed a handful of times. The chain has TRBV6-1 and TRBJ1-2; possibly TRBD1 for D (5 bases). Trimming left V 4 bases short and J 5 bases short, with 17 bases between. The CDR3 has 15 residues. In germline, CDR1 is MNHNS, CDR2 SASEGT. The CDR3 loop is CASSVEGFTGYGYTF. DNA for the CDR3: TGTGCCAGCAGTGTAGAGGGGTTTACGGGTTATGGCTACACCTTC.

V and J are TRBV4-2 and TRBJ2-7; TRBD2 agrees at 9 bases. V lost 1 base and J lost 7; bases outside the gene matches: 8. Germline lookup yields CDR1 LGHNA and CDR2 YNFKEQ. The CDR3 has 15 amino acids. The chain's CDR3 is CASSQAAGGLWEQYF. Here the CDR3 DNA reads TGTGCCAGCAGCCAAGCGGCGGGAGGGCTTTGGGAGCAGTACTTC.

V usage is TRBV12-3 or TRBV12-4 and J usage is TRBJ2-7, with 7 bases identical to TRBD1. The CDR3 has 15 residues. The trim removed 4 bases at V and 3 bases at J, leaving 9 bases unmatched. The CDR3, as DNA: TGTGCCAGCAGTTCCCGGACAGGCGGCGACTACGAGCAGTACTTC. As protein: CASSSRTGGDYEQYF.

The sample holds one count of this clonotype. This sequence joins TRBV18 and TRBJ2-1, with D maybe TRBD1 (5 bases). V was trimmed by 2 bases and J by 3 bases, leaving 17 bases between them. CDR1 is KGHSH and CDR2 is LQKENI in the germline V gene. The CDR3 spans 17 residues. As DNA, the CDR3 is TGTGCCAGCTCACCAGGGGCCGGGCTTCTCCTCTACAATGAGCAGTTCTTC. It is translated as CASSPGAGLLLYNEQFF.